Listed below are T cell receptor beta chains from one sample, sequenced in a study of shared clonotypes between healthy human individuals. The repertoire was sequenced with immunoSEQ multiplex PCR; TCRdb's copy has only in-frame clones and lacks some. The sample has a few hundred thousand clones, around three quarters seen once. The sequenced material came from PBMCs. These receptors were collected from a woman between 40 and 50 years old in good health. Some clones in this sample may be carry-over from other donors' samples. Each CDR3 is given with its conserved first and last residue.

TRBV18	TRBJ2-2	CASSPRESNTGELFF
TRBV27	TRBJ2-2	CASSRSRLAGDPTGELFF
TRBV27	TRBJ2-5	CASSLRPPGAQYF
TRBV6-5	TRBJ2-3	CASKDSRRPTDTQYF
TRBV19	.	CASSTPGLAANEQYF
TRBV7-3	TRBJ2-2	CASSPLANTGELFF
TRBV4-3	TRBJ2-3	CASSQDGGSGTSDTQYF
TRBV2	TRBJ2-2	CASSDSRGYTGELFF
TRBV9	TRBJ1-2	CASSVGTLGYTF
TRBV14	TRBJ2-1	CASSYIAGVYNEQFF